This entry concerns a single TCR beta chain. It has no known antigen specificity. The record has no base qualities; no much larger clone is one base away. The library was made by the immunoSEQ multiplex PCR assay. Not all clones reach the TCRdb copy of this immuneACCESS table, which keeps in-frame sequences only. Checked studies attribute under half of the gap to unresolved V genes and leave the rest unexplained. This sample gives about 75,000 clones in total; 85% to 95% of them show up just once. About 0.13% of the sample goes to the ten largest clones. The data were obtained in a study of T cell changes during pregnancy in multiple sclerosis (dated by TCRdb to 2018 to 2020). Some background on the complete study: In women with multiple sclerosis, the researchers looked at how the T cell repertoire shifted as pregnancy progressed.

Per the germline V gene, MNHNS is the CDR1 and SASEGT is the CDR2. The CDR3 spans 13 residues, from the cysteine through the phenylalanine. Only the CDR3 region is kept as DNA, spanning 39 bases read in frame from base 1. Trimming leaves V shorter by 3 bases and J shorter by 7 bases, with the junction holding 1 base beyond the gene matches. The sequencing here drew on CD4+ T cells from peripheral blood mononuclear cells, taken after pregnancy. Rearrangement joined TRBV6-1 to TRBJ2-5, and 11 junction bases match TRBD2. The source of this sequence is a female donor with multiple sclerosis, enrolled in a pregnancy study. The bases are TGTGCCAGCAGTGAGCTAGCGGGGGGGACCCAGTACTTC. It encodes CASSELAGGTQYF.